In its sample, the clone carrying this TCR beta chain was seen many times. TCRdb fed the 5' RACE reads into MiXCR, producing one record per CDR3 protein. Among roughly 60,000 distinct CDR3 sequences, roughly 10% were seen once, and the ten largest hold about an eighth. This sample was included in a study of neurological immune-mediated disorders. Stated time point: longitudinal time-point 2. This CDR3 contains 15 residues. CDR1 and CDR2 (germline): LGHDT, YNNKEL (reference sequence). The germline V and J ends were trimmed by 1 base and 6 bases, with 13 bases remaining between them. The clonotype was recovered from a man aged 30 to 39 in good health. The gene calls are TRBV3-1 and TRBJ2-1; D is unresolved. Material: PBMCs. The CDR3 sequence is CASSQVVELSNEQFF. The CDR3 DNA follows: TGTGCCAGCAGCCAAGTTGTTGAACTATCCAATGAGCAGTTCTTC.